These 30 T cell receptor beta chains were sequenced from one sample in a study of human T cells and chemical hapten exposure. TCRdb redid the calling of the RACE reads with MiXCR, one entry per CDR3 protein. The data contain approximately 32,000 distinct CDR3 sequences, approximately 12% of them seen just once; the ten biggest clones take up around 1.9%. Indicated time point: pre-sensitization, week 0. Treatment meaning: therapeutic diphenylcyclopropenone sensitization with weekly scalp DPC. Extraction yielded total RNA from whole blood (unfractionated). The sample consisted of whole blood, taken in connection with sensitization to the hapten diphenylcyclopropenone (DPC). These receptors all stem from a woman aged 40-49 years with alopecia areata. Some clones in this sample may be carry-over from other donors' samples.

This clonotype has at least ten counts. The V call is TRBV25-1, the J call TRBJ1-6; D gene ambiguous. V was cut by 6 bases and J by 5 bases, with 20 bases left in between. CDR1 MGHDK and CDR2 SYGVNS come from the germline V gene. This CDR3 has 17 residues. The CDR3 reads CASSRSLSTDHNSPLHF. As DNA, the CDR3 is TGTGCCAGCAGCAGGAGCTTATCGACGGATCATAATTCACCCCTCCACTTT.

The chain is built from TRBV28 and TRBJ2-7; maybe TRBD1 (6 bases). V lost 7 bases and J lost 0, with 19 bases in between. The CDR3 contains 16 residues. Germline V lookup: CDR1 MDHEN, CDR2 SYDVKM. The CDR3 reads CASNSPQGLLSYEQYF. In nucleotides, the CDR3 is TGTGCCAGCAACTCACCCCAGGGGCTCCTCTCCTACGAGCAGTACTTC.

This clonotype showed up many times. The V and J genes are TRBV2 and TRBJ1-3; 7 nucleotides align to TRBD1. The CDR3 covers 13 residues. Trimming took 5 bases from V and 4 from J; bases not matched to a gene: 2. Germline V gene data show CDR1 as SNHLY and CDR2 as FYNNEI. Here the CDR3 reads CASSPGQGNTIYF. Here the CDR3 DNA reads TGTGCCAGCAGTCCGGGACAGGGAAACACCATATATTTT.

This clonotype was detected ten times or more. The chain carries TRBV15 and TRBJ2-1; TRBD1 might be the D (5 bases). Germline values: CDR1 LNHNV, CDR2 YYDKDF (reference sequence). The length of the CDR3 is 12 residues. Trimming removed 4 bases at V and 7 bases at J, with 8 bases between. The CDR3 nucleotides are TGTGCCACCAGCACCCAGGGTAATGAGCAGTTCTTC. Its protein product is CATSTQGNEQFF. Full variable domain (outside the CDR3, taken from reference TRBV15 and TRBJ2-1): DAMVIQNPRYQVTQFGKPVTLSCSQTLNHNVMYWYQQKSSQAPKLLFHYYDKDFNNEADTPDNFQSRRPNTSFCFLDIRSPGLGDTAMYLCATSTQGNEQFFGPGTRLTVL.

This rearrangement joins TRBV29-1 to TRBJ1-2; 9 bases line up with TRBD1. V shed 5 bases, J shed 7 bases, and the junction held 11 bases outside the gene matches. Germline lookup yields CDR1 SQVTM and CDR2 ANQGSEA. This CDR3 spans 14 amino acids. The chain's CDR3 is CSVKQQGASGGYTF. The CDR3 DNA reads as TGCAGCGTTAAGCAACAGGGGGCGAGTGGTGGCTACACCTTC.

This clonotype was counted ten times or more. In DNA, the CDR3 is TGCAGTGCTAGAGACGGGACAGCGAACACTGAAGCTTTCTTT. Its translation is CSARDGTANTEAFF. The chain combines TRBV20-1 with TRBJ1-1; TRBD1 matches 7 bases. V was pared by 0 bases and J by 1 base, with 2 bases of the junction left unmatched. Germline V gene data show CDR1 as DFQATT and CDR2 as SNEGSKA (reference sequence). The CDR3 is 14 residues long.

There are a few counts of this clonotype. This chain connects TRBV20-1 to TRBJ2-1; 9 positions match TRBD2. Germline lookup yields CDR1 DFQATT and CDR2 SNEGSKA (reference sequence). Trimming removed 4 bases from V and 6 bases from J; junction bases left unmatched: 13. CDR3 length equals 16 residues. The CDR3 sequence: CSATKGLASAGNEQFF. CDR3 in DNA: TGCAGTGCTACCAAGGGACTAGCCTCTGCGGGCAATGAGCAGTTCTTC.

This clonotype showed up just a few times. V gene TRBV5-1 combines with J gene TRBJ1-6, with D maybe TRBD1 (5 bases). V dropped 3 bases and J dropped 0 bases, with 10 bases sitting between them. The germline CDR1 and CDR2 sequences are SGHRS and YFSETQ. This CDR3 is built from 16 residues. In DNA, the CDR3 is TGCGCCAGCAGCTCCAGGGTTCTCTCCTATAATTCACCCCTCCACTTT. As protein: CASSSRVLSYNSPLHF.

This clonotype was seen at least ten times. J is TRBJ2-1 and V is TRBV6-2 or TRBV6-3; 12 nucleotides align to TRBD2. Unmatched junction bases numbered 8, after V lost 4 bases and J lost 10 bases. The CDR3 has 15 amino acids. CDR1 is MNHEY and CDR2 is SVGEGT in the germline V gene. The CDR3 here is CASSSLLAGGQEQFF. The CDR3 DNA reads TGTGCCAGCAGTTCTCTGCTAGCGGGGGGGCAAGAGCAGTTCTTC.

This clonotype was found a few times. The V and J genes are TRBV3-1 and TRBJ2-7; a possible D gene is TRBD1 (6 bases). V lost 3 bases and J lost 6, with 18 bases in between. Germline CDR1 is LGHDT and CDR2 is YNNKEL (reference sequence). CDR3 length equals 15 residues. CDR3 coding DNA: TGTGCCAGCAGCCAGGCCCACAGGGTTGGAGGCGAGCAGTACTTC. Translation: CASSQAHRVGGEQYF.

This clonotype was picked up a small number of times. This chain links TRBV28 with TRBJ2-7; possible D gene TRBD1, 5 bases. CDR3 length: 14 amino acids. Trimming left V 2 bases short and J 1 base short, with 9 bases between. Germline V CDR1 and CDR2: MDHEN, SYDVKM. CDR3 amino acids: CASSLAQGSYEQYF. CDR3 sequence (DNA): TGTGCCAGCAGTTTAGCCCAGGGATCCTACGAGCAGTACTTC.

The chain employs TRBV7-2 and TRBJ2-4, with D perhaps given as TRBD1 or TRBD2 (5 bases each). Per the germline V gene, CDR1 is SGHTA and CDR2 is FQGNSA. The CDR3 runs 11 residues. Between the trimmed V and J ends, which lost 2 bases and 13 bases, there was a span of 9 bases. The CDR3 region is CASSLTRDQYF. Written as DNA, the CDR3 is TGTGCCAGCAGCTTAACCCGGGACCAGTACTTC.

This clonotype has more than one count but fewer than ten. The chain is built from TRBV28 and TRBJ1-5, with D unclear. CDR1 is MDHEN and CDR2 is SYDVKM in the germline V gene. This CDR3 is 15 amino acids long. The V end lost 6 bases, the J end lost 0 bases, and 12 bases lay between the germline ends. This CDR3 is CASRPYRHSNQPQHF. CDR3 sequence (DNA): TGTGCCAGCAGGCCCTACAGACATAGCAATCAGCCCCAGCATTTT. Looking up the rest from reference TRBV28 and TRBJ1-5 gives the full variable domain: DVKVTQSSRYLVKRTGEKVFLECVQDMDHENMFWYRQDPGLGLRLIYFSYDVKMKEKGDIPEGYSVSREKKERFSLILESASTNQTSMYLCASRPYRHSNQPQHFGDGTRLSIL.

This clonotype has at least ten counts. The J gene is TRBJ1-2, the V gene TRBV7-9; D possibly corresponds to TRBD1 (5 bases). Germline assignment: CDR1 SEHNR and CDR2 FQNEAQ (reference sequence). The CDR3 extends over 15 amino acids. V was trimmed by 3 bases and J by 7 bases, leaving 18 bases between them. The DNA of the CDR3 is TGTGCCAGCAGCTTGGGCGGGGCCCAAAGGGGTGGCTACACCTTC. It specifies CASSLGGAQRGGYTF.

This clonotype was detected ten times or more. The chain is built from TRBV5-1 and TRBJ1-2; 8 nucleotides match TRBD1. The CDR3 runs 13 residues. Germline V gives CDR1 SGHRS, CDR2 YFSETQ. The trim removed 6 bases at V and 3 bases at J, leaving 4 bases unmatched. DNA of the CDR3: TGCGCCAGCACCACGGACAGGGACTATGGCTACACCTTC. Amino acids: CASTTDRDYGYTF.

This clonotype was recorded many times. The chain combines TRBV11-2 with TRBJ2-5; D remains unclear. Germline assignment: CDR1 SGHAT and CDR2 FQNNGV. The CDR3 sequence is 14 residues long. V shed 0 bases and J shed 7 bases, with 12 bases lying between them. The CDR3 is CASSLDGPSVTQYF. Here the CDR3 DNA reads TGTGCCAGCAGCTTAGATGGCCCCTCCGTGACCCAGTACTTC.

This clonotype was seen at least ten times. The J gene is TRBJ1-4, the V gene TRBV28; 10 bases fit TRBD1. In germline, CDR1 is MDHEN, CDR2 SYDVKM. This CDR3 is built from 14 residues. V lost 5 bases to trimming and J lost 8 bases; unmatched junction nucleotides: 5. CDR3 region: CASSGTGEQEKLFF. CDR3 nucleotides: TGTGCCAGCAGTGGGACAGGGGAACAAGAAAAACTGTTTTTT.

This sequence joins TRBV5-4 and TRBJ2-5; D call uncertain. The CDR3 extends over 14 amino acids. Between the trimmed V and J ends, which lost 3 bases and 1 base, there was a span of 10 bases. Germline loops: CDR1 SGHNT, CDR2 YYREEE (reference sequence). This chain's CDR3 is CASSSRTPQETQYF. The CDR3 DNA reads TGTGCCAGCAGCTCCCGGACCCCCCAAGAGACCCAGTACTTC.

The J gene is TRBJ2-3, the V gene TRBV28; tentative D call: TRBD2 (5 bases). CDR3 length: 13 residues. Trimming stripped 8 bases from V and 0 bases from J, with 9 bases between. Germline lookup yields CDR1 MDHEN and CDR2 SYDVKM. CDR3 coding DNA: TGTGCCAGCCGGGAAACAAGCACAGATACGCAGTATTTT. Translation gives CASRETSTDTQYF.

Ten or more counts support this clonotype. The chain links TRBV5-1 to TRBJ2-1; D is possibly TRBD1 (7 bases). Trimming took off 7 bases at V and 2 bases at J, with 13 bases between the two ends. The CDR3 totals 14 residues. Germline V gene lookup returns CDR1 SGHRS and CDR2 YFSETQ. CDR3 bases: TGCGCCAGCTGCGGGGACAGCACCTACAATGAGCAGTTCTTC. Translation: CASCGDSTYNEQFF.

Ten or more counts support this clonotype. This chain joins TRBV6-6 and TRBJ1-1, with D possibly TRBD1 on 6 matching bases. Germline values: CDR1 MNHNY, CDR2 SVGAGI (reference sequence). Trimming shortened V by 5 bases and J by 4 bases, and 11 bases separated the two germline ends. The CDR3 is 13 residues long. The DNA of the CDR3 is TGTGCCAGCAGTACAGGGTTTGGCACTGAAGCTTTCTTT. Translation: CASSTGFGTEAFF.

This clonotype was counted between two and nine times. The genes are TRBV29-1 and TRBJ2-1, with a weak D call TRBD2 (6 bases). Germline CDR1 is SQVTM and CDR2 is ANQGSEA. V was shortened by 7 bases and J by 4 bases, with 14 bases between the two germline ends. The length of the CDR3 is 13 residues. The CDR3 is CSAEGPLYNEQFF. The CDR3 DNA reads TGCAGCGCGGAGGGACCACTTTACAATGAGCAGTTCTTC.

V usage is TRBV28 and J usage is TRBJ2-7, with D unresolved. Germline CDR1 is MDHEN and CDR2 is SYDVKM. V was cut by 5 bases and J by 0 bases, with 14 bases left in between. The CDR3 runs to 15 residues. The CDR3 loop reads CASSLPPPLSYEQYF. DNA for the CDR3: TGTGCCAGCAGTCTCCCCCCACCGCTCTCCTACGAGCAGTACTTC.

This clonotype was found many times. The genes are TRBV3-1 and TRBJ2-1; TRBD2 matches at 7 bases. Looked up from germline, CDR1 is LGHDT and CDR2 is YNNKEL (reference sequence). CDR3 length: 14 residues. Germline trimming cut 0 bases from V and 6 bases from J; bases unmatched to any gene: 2. In DNA form, the CDR3 reads TGTGCCAGCAGCCAAGAGGGCGGGGGCAATGAGCAGTTCTTC. Translated: CASSQEGGGNEQFF.

This clonotype has ten or more counts. The chain uses TRBV19 and TRBJ2-2; TRBD1 matches 11 bases. This CDR3 is 15 amino acids long. Trimming cost V 6 bases and J 6 bases; bases outside gene matches: 6. Germline-derived CDR1 and CDR2 are LNHDA and SQIVND (reference sequence). The DNA for the CDR3 is TGTGCCAGTAGCCAAGGACAGGGGGCGGCCGGGGAGCTGTTTTTT. As protein: CASSQGQGAAGELFF.

This clonotype was counted ten times or more. This chain uses TRBV6-2 or TRBV6-3 with TRBJ2-1, with D perhaps TRBD2 (6 bases). CDR1 MNHEY and CDR2 SVGEGT come from the germline V gene. This CDR3 has 13 amino acids. Trimming left V 5 bases short and J 3 bases short, with 8 bases between. The CDR3 sequence: CASSPGVYNEQFF. The CDR3, as DNA: TGTGCCAGCAGTCCGGGGGTCTACAATGAGCAGTTCTTC.

This clonotype was counted many times. CDR3 nucleotide sequence: TGCAGTGCTCGGGACATCAGCTCCTACAATGAGCAGTTCTTC. This sequence encodes CSARDISSYNEQFF. The V call is TRBV20-1, the J call TRBJ2-1; tentatively, D is TRBD1 (6 bases). Germline-derived CDR1 and CDR2 are DFQATT and SNEGSKA (reference sequence). The V and J ends lost 5 bases and 0 bases respectively, with 11 bases between them. This CDR3 has 14 residues.

Ten or more counts support this clonotype. The V gene is TRBV12-3 or TRBV12-4, the J gene TRBJ1-5; D gene uncertain. V gave up 4 bases and J gave up 3 bases, with 13 bases separating them. There are 15 residues in the CDR3. The chain's CDR3 is CASSSPGLFNQPQHF. The CDR3, as DNA: TGTGCCAGCAGTTCACCCGGGCTGTTCAATCAGCCCCAGCATTTT.

This chain uses TRBV7-2 with TRBJ2-1; 10 bases map to TRBD2. The J segment lost 5 bases and the V segment lost 5 bases, leaving 6 bases of the junction unmatched. This CDR3 region has 15 residues. Germline CDR1 and CDR2: SGHTA and FQGNSA. CDR3 protein: CASSPVAGGHNEQFF. In DNA form, the CDR3 reads TGTGCCAGCAGCCCGGTAGCGGGGGGCCACAATGAGCAGTTCTTC.

With respect to this clonotype: A clone one base away is much larger, so this may be a read error. The chain is built from TRBV28 and TRBJ1-2; D unclear. Germline V CDR1 and CDR2: MDHEN, SYDVKM. CDR3 length: 14 residues. The CDR3 coding sequence is TGTGCCAGCAGTTCCCCCCCACAAGTCTATGGCTTCACCTTC. It encodes CASSSPPQVYGFTF.